This TCR beta chain was observed in a study of shared clonotypes between healthy human individuals. In the study overall: A couple of women and a few men aged 18 to 49 served as donors.

Generated by immunoSEQ multiplex PCR, the TCRdb table keeps only in-frame clones and is missing some. The data contain approximately 1.9 million clones, over 85% of them singletons. V lost 0 bases and J lost 5; bases outside the gene matches: 10. The CDR3 extends over 18 amino acids. The germline CDR1 and CDR2 sequences are LGHNA and YNFKEQ. CD45RO-negative, CCR7-positively selected cells formed the naive CD8 fraction, excluding terminally differentiated effector memory CD45RA+ cells. This chain joins TRBV4-2 and TRBJ2-5; 12 bases fit TRBD2. The origin of this receptor is a man younger than 30 in good health. Some clones in this sample may be carry-over from other donors' samples. The sample consisted of naive CD8+ T cells from PBMCs. The CDR3 region is CASSQDPTSGSGMETQYF. As DNA, the CDR3 is TGTGCCAGCAGCCAAGATCCGACTAGCGGGAGCGGTATGGAGACCCAGTACTTC.